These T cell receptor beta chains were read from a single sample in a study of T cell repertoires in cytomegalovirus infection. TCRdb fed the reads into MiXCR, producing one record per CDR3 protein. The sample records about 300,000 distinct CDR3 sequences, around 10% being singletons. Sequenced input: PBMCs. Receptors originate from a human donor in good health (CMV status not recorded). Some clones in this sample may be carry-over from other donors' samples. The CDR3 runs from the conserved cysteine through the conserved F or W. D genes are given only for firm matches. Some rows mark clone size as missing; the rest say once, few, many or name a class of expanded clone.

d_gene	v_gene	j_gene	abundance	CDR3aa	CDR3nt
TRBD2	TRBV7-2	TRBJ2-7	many	CASSPRLAGGPFEQYF	TGTGCCAGCAGCCCTAGACTAGCGGGGGGGCCATTCGAGCAGTACTTC
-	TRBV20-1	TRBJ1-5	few	CSASSLRDQPQHF	TGCAGTGCTAGCTCTTTAAGGGATCAGCCCCAGCATTTT
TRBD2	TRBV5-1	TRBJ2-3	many	CASSSTTSGVDTQYF	TGCGCCAGCAGCTCGACGACTAGCGGGGTCGATACGCAGTATTTT
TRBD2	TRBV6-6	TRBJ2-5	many	CASRGLAGGSGETQYF	TGTGCCAGCAGGGGACTAGCGGGGGGGTCGGGGGAGACCCAGTACTTC
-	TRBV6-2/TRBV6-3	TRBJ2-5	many	CASSYVGHLGETQYF	TGTGCCAGCAGCTACGTCGGACACCTTGGGGAGACCCAGTACTTC
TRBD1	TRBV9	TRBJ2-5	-	CASSVGDRGETQYF	TGTGCCAGCAGCGTAGGGGACAGGGGCGAGACCCAGTACTTC
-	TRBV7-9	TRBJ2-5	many	CASSFARDEETQYF	TGTGCCAGCAGCTTTGCCCGGGACGAAGAGACCCAGTACTTC
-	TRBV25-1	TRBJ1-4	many	CASTPMANEKLFF	TGTGCCAGCACCCCCATGGCTAATGAAAAACTGTTTTTT
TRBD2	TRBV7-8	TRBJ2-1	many	CASSLGGGLGYNEQFF	TGTGCCAGCAGCTTAGGGGGGGGTCTGGGCTACAATGAGCAGTTCTTC
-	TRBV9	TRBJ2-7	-	CASSPRWGPAEQYF	TGTGCCAGCAGCCCCAGATGGGGTCCGGCCGAGCAGTACTTC
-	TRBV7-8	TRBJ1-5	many	CASSLGKRQGRVISNQPQHF	TGTGCCAGCAGCTTAGGGAAACGGCAGGGACGGGTTATTTCGAATCAGCCCCAGCATTTT
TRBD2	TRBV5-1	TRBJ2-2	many	CASSLRGLAENGELFF	TGCGCCAGCAGCTTGAGGGGACTAGCCGAGAACGGGGAGCTGTTTTTT
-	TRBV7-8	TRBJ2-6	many	CASGYSGANVLTF	TGTGCCAGCGGATACTCTGGGGCCAACGTCCTGACTTTC
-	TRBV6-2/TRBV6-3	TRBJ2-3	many	CATSQGTDTQYF	TGTGCCACCTCTCAAGGGACGGATACGCAGTATTTT
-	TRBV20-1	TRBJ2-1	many	CSAHRGGRSSYNEQFF	TGCAGTGCGCATAGGGGGGGCCGGAGCTCCTACAATGAGCAGTTCTTC
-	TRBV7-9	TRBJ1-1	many	CASSLLGPNTEAFF	TGTGCCAGCAGCTTATTAGGGCCGAACACTGAAGCTTTCTTT
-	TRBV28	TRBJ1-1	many	CASTPRRARAFF	TGTGCCAGCACCCCCCGGAGGGCGCGTGCTTTCTTT
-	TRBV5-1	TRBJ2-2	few	CASSLADAAGELFF	TGCGCCAGCAGCTTGGCCGACGCCGCCGGGGAGCTGTTTTTT
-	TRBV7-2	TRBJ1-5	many	CASSLVSGNQPQHF	TGTGCCAGCAGCTTAGTGTCAGGCAATCAGCCCCAGCATTTT
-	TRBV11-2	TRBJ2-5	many	CASSLGAGAQETQYF	TGTGCCAGCAGCTTGGGGGCGGGGGCCCAAGAGACCCAGTACTTC
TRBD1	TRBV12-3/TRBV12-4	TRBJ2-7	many	CASSLTLTGNEQYF	TGTGCCAGCAGTTTAACCCTGACAGGGAACGAGCAGTACTTC
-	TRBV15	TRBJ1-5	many	CATSSHLSEKPYNQPQHF	TGTGCCACCAGCAGCCACTTAAGCGAGAAACCATACAATCAGCCCCAGCATTTT
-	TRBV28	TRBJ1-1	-	CASRGPTEAFF	TGTGCCAGCAGAGGACCTACGGAAGCTTTCTTT
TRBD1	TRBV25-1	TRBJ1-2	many	CASRSGTGGYGYTF	TGTGCCAGCAGGTCGGGGACAGGGGGTTATGGCTACACCTTC
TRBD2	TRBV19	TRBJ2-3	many	CASSLRTSGTDTQYF	TGTGCCAGTAGTCTAAGGACTAGCGGGACAGATACGCAGTATTTT
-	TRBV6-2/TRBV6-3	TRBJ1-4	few	CASSRIISSDRRTEKLFF	TGTGCCAGCAGTAGGATTATTTCCTCGGACCGAAGGACTGAAAAACTGTTTTTT
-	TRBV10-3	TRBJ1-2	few	CAISEGGAGYGYTF	TGTGCCATCAGTGAGGGCGGCGCCGGCTATGGCTACACCTTC
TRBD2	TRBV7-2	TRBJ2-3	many	CASAQNLAGGTQYF	TGTGCCAGCGCCCAGAACCTAGCGGGGGGTACGCAGTATTTT
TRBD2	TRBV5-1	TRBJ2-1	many	CASSLELAGYNEQFF	TGCGCCAGCAGCTTGGAGCTAGCGGGCTACAATGAGCAGTTCTTC
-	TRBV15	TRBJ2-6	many	CATSRVGYGANVLTF	TGTGCCACCAGCAGAGTGGGGTATGGGGCCAACGTCCTGACTTTC